Below, 25 T cell receptor beta chains from the same sample are listed, as sequenced in a study of CD8+CD57+ T cells in acquired aplastic anemia. CD8+CD57+ cell expansion had been shown by flow cytometry in patients chosen for sequencing. The study profiled TCR beta VDJ and CDR3 using genomic DNA as template. One entry per CDR3 protein results from TCRdb running MiXCR on the reads. In the table there are around 200,000 distinct CDR3 sequences, roughly 65% of which are singletons. The source material was sorted CD4+, CD8+, or CD8+CD57+ T cells (not recorded which) from PBMCs. The source of these receptors is a human donor with aplastic anemia.

This chain connects TRBV6-5 to TRBJ1-1, with 10 bases identical to TRBD1. This CDR3 has 16 amino acids. Losses at the gene ends were 0 bases for V and 7 bases for J; bases not matched to a gene: 8. CDR1 and CDR2 (germline): MNHEY, SVGAGI. This chain's CDR3 is CASSYSKRTGGDEAFF. The CDR3 nucleotides are TGTGCCAGCAGTTACTCGAAAAGGACAGGGGGTGATGAAGCTTTCTTT.

This clonotype appeared many times. The rearrangement uses TRBV5-1 and TRBJ2-7, with 9 bases identical to TRBD2. Germline V lookup: CDR1 SGHRS, CDR2 YFSETQ. CDR3 length: 15 residues. Unmatched junction bases numbered 4, after V lost 0 bases and J lost 3 bases. The CDR3 is CASSLGARGGYEQYF. CDR3 nucleotides: TGCGCCAGCAGCTTGGGGGCGCGGGGGGGCTACGAGCAGTACTTC.

V usage is TRBV10-3 and J usage is TRBJ2-3, with a tentative D call TRBD2 (5 bases). CDR1 ENHRY and CDR2 SYGVKD come from the germline V gene. Trimming cost V 5 bases and J 0 bases, with 15 bases left between them. This CDR3 comprises 16 residues. The CDR3: CAISSPEAASTDTQYF. In DNA, the CDR3 is TGTGCCATCAGTAGTCCGGAGGCAGCAAGCACAGATACGCAGTATTTT.

The table lists this clonotype with many counts. V usage is TRBV12-1 and J usage is TRBJ1-4; the DNA was not compared with TRBD1, the D call given in the table. TRBV12-1 is noted as a pseudogene. CDR3 length: 12 amino acids. For the CDR3, the DNA is TGTGCCAGTAGACCGGGTAATGAAAAACTGTTTTTT. It codes for CASRPGNEKLFF.

This rearrangement joins TRBV5-1 to TRBJ2-7, with TRBD1 identical over 8 bases. The CDR3 covers 14 residues. Per the germline V gene, CDR1 is SGHRS and CDR2 is YFSETQ. Germline trimming cut 3 bases from V and 0 bases from J; bases unmatched to any gene: 2. Here the CDR3 DNA reads TGCGCCAGCAGCTGGACAGGGAACTCCTACGAGCAGTACTTC. Encoded protein: CASSWTGNSYEQYF.

This clonotype occurred many times. The J gene is TRBJ2-2, the V gene TRBV12-3 or TRBV12-4, with D possibly TRBD1 on 5 matching bases. V lost 1 base and J 0 bases, leaving 9 bases between the germline ends. The CDR3 is made up of 16 amino acids. The DNA of the CDR3 is TGTGCCAGCAGTTTAGAGGACACTACGAACACCGGGGAGCTGTTTTTT. Translating gives CASSLEDTTNTGELFF.

This clonotype showed up just a few times. The rearrangement joins TRBV7-3 to TRBJ1-3; possible D gene TRBD1, 5 bases. V lost 3 bases, J lost 2 bases, and 5 bases lay in between. There are 13 residues in the CDR3. The germline V gene has CDR1 SGHTA and CDR2 FQGTGA. CDR3 coding DNA: TGTGCCAGCAGCTTGACAGCTGGAAACACCATATATTTT. This gives the protein CASSLTAGNTIYF.

This clonotype has a handful of counts. The rearrangement uses TRBV3-1 and TRBJ1-5; D unclear. Per the germline V gene, CDR1 is LGHDT and CDR2 is YNNKEL (reference sequence). The CDR3 has 14 amino acids. Trimming shortened V by 1 base and J by 6 bases, and 10 bases separated the two germline ends. The chain's CDR3 is CASSQVEGSQPQHF. Here the CDR3 DNA reads TGTGCCAGCAGCCAAGTTGAGGGATCTCAGCCCCAGCATTTT.

The chain carries TRBV7-9 and TRBJ1-2; D is ambiguous. The CDR3 extends over 13 amino acids. The V gene lost 9 bases and the J gene lost 4 bases, with 15 bases spanning the gap. Germline V gives CDR1 SEHNR, CDR2 FQNEAQ (reference sequence). CDR3 loop: CASTPGNSYGYTF. The DNA of the CDR3 is TGTGCCAGTACTCCAGGAAACTCCTATGGCTACACCTTC.

On this clonotype: One junction end disagrees with the germline gene, perhaps due to a read error. The J gene is TRBJ2-7, the V gene TRBV10-3; 9 bases are a match to TRBD1. CDR1 is ENHRY, CDR2 SYGVKD, per germline. This CDR3 has 16 amino acids. This chain's CDR3 is CASSYEQGAHHYEQYF. Here the CDR3 DNA reads TGTGCCAGCAGTTACGAACAGGGGGCGCATCACTACGAGCAGTACTTC.

The sample holds many counts of this clonotype. The chain joins TRBV19 to TRBJ2-7; D is unresolved. The length of the CDR3 is 11 residues. The V end was cut by 9 bases, the J end by 2 bases, with 8 bases between. The germline V gene has CDR1 LNHDA and CDR2 SQIVND (reference sequence). The chain's CDR3 is CASSTTYEQYF. The CDR3 nucleotides read TGTGCCAGCAGCACTACCTACGAGCAGTACTTC.

This clonotype has at least ten counts. The chain combines TRBV4-1 with TRBJ1-1; tentatively, D is TRBD1 (5 bases). The CDR3 totals 14 residues. Germline loops: CDR1 MGHRA, CDR2 YSYEKL. V lost 2 bases and J 3 bases, leaving 10 bases between the germline ends. CDR3 sequence: CASSQWQGDTEAFF. CDR3 DNA sequence: TGCGCCAGCAGCCAATGGCAGGGCGACACTGAAGCTTTCTTT.

V and J are TRBV20-1 and TRBJ2-3, with 14 positions matching TRBD2. The junction had 28 bases not matched to a gene; V was cut back by 5 bases and J by 3 bases. Germline assignment: CDR1 DFQATT and CDR2 SNEGSKA (reference sequence). The CDR3 runs 23 residues. Here the CDR3 reads CSAGLGLAGGQQPRGMWTDTQYF. DNA of the CDR3: TGCAGTGCTGGATTAGGACTAGCGGGGGGCCAGCAGCCCAGGGGGATGTGGACAGATACGCAGTATTTT.

This chain connects TRBV7-9 to TRBJ2-3, with 11 bases matching TRBD2. Germline V gene lookup returns CDR1 SEHNR and CDR2 FQNEAQ (reference sequence). This CDR3 has 16 residues. J gave up 4 bases and V 5 bases, and 8 bases lay outside the gene matches. The CDR3 coding sequence is TGTGCCAGCAGCCTCCTAGCGGGGGGAGGTGCAGATACGCAGTATTTT. This gives the protein CASSLLAGGGADTQYF.

The V call is TRBV7-9, the J call TRBJ2-5; D gene uncertain. CDR1 is SEHNR, CDR2 FQNEAQ, per germline (reference sequence). This CDR3 is built from 15 residues. Trimming cost V 3 bases and J 0 bases, with 11 bases left between them. The CDR3, as DNA: TGTGCCAGCAGCTTGGACCCGGGCTACCAAGAGACCCAGTACTTC. It encodes CASSLDPGYQETQYF.

The rearrangement uses TRBV7-3 and TRBJ2-2; D is uncertain. The CDR3 has 15 residues. V lost 1 base and J 3 bases, leaving 9 bases between the germline ends. From germline, CDR1 is SGHTA and CDR2 FQGTGA. CDR3 bases: TGTGCCAGCAGCTTAATGGTCGGCTACACCGGGGAGCTGTTTTTT. This encodes CASSLMVGYTGELFF.

This CDR3 reads CSASREGNTGELFF. CDR3 sequence (DNA): TGCAGTGCTAGTCGGGAGGGGAACACCGGGGAGCTGTTTTTT. This rearrangement joins TRBV20-1 to TRBJ2-2; TRBD2 aligns across 8 bases. From germline, CDR1 is DFQATT and CDR2 SNEGSKA (reference sequence). The CDR3 has 14 amino acids. V lost 3 bases to trimming and J lost 1 base; unmatched junction nucleotides: 1.

The chain joins TRBV7-8 to TRBJ2-1, with D uncertain. The CDR3 extends over 12 amino acids. Trimming removed 1 base from V and 12 bases from J, with 10 bases in between. In germline, CDR1 is SGHVS, CDR2 FQNEAQ. The CDR3 DNA is TGTGCCAGCAGCTTAGGGTCGATTGGGCAGTTCTTC. Its translation: CASSLGSIGQFF.

Points on this clonotype: Germline and junction disagree at one end, which may indicate a read error. The chain uses TRBV10-3 and TRBJ1-1, with D possibly being TRBD1 (5 bases). CDR3 size: 15 residues. From germline, CDR1 is ENHRY and CDR2 SYGVKD. The DNA for the CDR3 is TGTGCCAGCAGTTACGTGGGGCGGGGGAACACTGAAGCTTTCTTT. This gives the protein CASSYVGRGNTEAFF.

The genes are TRBV20-1 and TRBJ2-1; 12 bases agree with TRBD2. V lost 3 bases, J lost 6 bases, and 15 bases stayed unmatched. In germline, CDR1 is DFQATT, CDR2 SNEGSKA (reference sequence). The CDR3 has 18 residues. The CDR3 reads CSARVFGLAGGALNEQFF. DNA for the CDR3: TGCAGTGCTAGGGTCTTCGGCCTAGCGGGGGGGGCCCTCAATGAGCAGTTCTTC.

This clonotype was seen a handful of times. V and J are TRBV7-6 and TRBJ2-1, with 8 bases matching TRBD2. CDR3 size: 15 residues. CDR1 and CDR2 (germline): SGHVS, FNYEAQ. The trim removed 5 bases at V and 5 bases at J, leaving 8 bases unmatched. CDR3 residues: CASSLMLAGNNEQFF. The CDR3 coding sequence is TGTGCCAGCAGCCTTATGCTAGCGGGCAACAATGAGCAGTTCTTC.

The chain employs TRBV10-2 and TRBJ1-2, with a tentative D call TRBD1 (5 bases). V was clipped by 7 bases and J by 0 bases, with 36 bases between them. From germline, CDR1 is WSHSY and CDR2 SAAADI. The CDR3 has 22 amino acids. This chain's CDR3 is CASTSESPSSQEIGGANYGYTF. The CDR3 DNA follows: TGCGCCAGCACCAGTGAGTCGCCCAGCAGCCAAGAGATTGGGGGGGCTAACTATGGCTACACCTTC.

The chain couples TRBV2 to TRBJ2-2, with TRBD1 matching over 7 bases. The CDR3 has 14 amino acids. Unmatched junction bases numbered 8, after V lost 10 bases and J lost 3 bases. The germline V gene encodes CDR1 SNHLY and CDR2 FYNNEI. The DNA of the CDR3 is TGTGCCACCTCGGACAGGCCCCACACCGGGGAGCTGTTTTTT. Encoded protein: CATSDRPHTGELFF.

V usage is TRBV7-7 and J usage is TRBJ2-5; possibly TRBD2 for D (5 bases). This CDR3 spans 14 amino acids. Trimming cost V 7 bases and J 7 bases, with 19 bases left between them. Germline V CDR1 and CDR2: SSHAT, FNYEAQ (reference sequence). CDR3 sequence reads: CASTQAPSGGTQYF. The CDR3 DNA sequence: TGTGCCAGCACCCAAGCCCCCTCCGGAGGGACCCAGTACTTC.

Only a few counts were recorded for this clonotype. V is TRBV20-1 and J is TRBJ2-7; 14 bases match TRBD2. V lost 6 bases and J lost 2; bases outside the gene matches: 9. The V gene's germline CDR1 is DFQATT and CDR2 SNEGSKA (reference sequence). This CDR3 has 16 amino acids. As DNA, the CDR3 is TGCAGTGCCCCTGGACTAGCGGGAGGAGGTCCCTACGAGCAGTACTTC. This codes for CSAPGLAGGGPYEQYF.